These 2 T cell receptor beta chains came from one sample sequenced in a study of T cells after yellow fever vaccination. TCRdb used MiXCR to reprocess the 5' RACE reads, holding one entry per CDR3 protein. The sample yields 300,000 or so distinct CDR3 sequences, roughly 13% seen once. This specimen was CD4+ T cells sorted from PBMCs, taken 45 days after the yellow fever booster vaccination. These receptors all stem from a man aged 25-45 years who received the YFV17D yellow fever vaccine.

This clonotype was found a few times. In DNA form, the CDR3 reads TGTGCCAGCAGTTTTGTAGGCTACGAGCAGTACTTC. Its translation: CASSFVGYEQYF. The genes are TRBV12-3 or TRBV12-4 and TRBJ2-7, with unresolved D. Trimming took 3 bases from V and 3 from J, leaving 6 bases between them. This CDR3 comprises 12 residues.

The V and J genes are TRBV7-9 and TRBJ2-7; either TRBD1 or TRBD2 may fit D (6 bases each). The CDR3 extends over 16 amino acids. Looked up from germline, CDR1 is SEHNR and CDR2 is FQNEAQ (reference sequence). V was trimmed by 5 bases and J by 3 bases, leaving 20 bases between them. This CDR3 reads CASSLGGSYIDYEQYF. The DNA for the CDR3 is TGTGCCAGCAGCCTAGGGGGGTCATATATTGACTACGAGCAGTACTTC.